The rows below give T cell receptor beta chains drawn from one sample of a study of PD-1 blockade in mismatch repair-deficient tumors. The method was immunoSEQ multiplex PCR; TCRdb's version includes in-frame clones alone and lacks a portion of them. Here the sample spans approximately 120,000 clones, roughly 86% being singletons. The sample consisted of peripheral blood, taken 44 weeks after starting pembrolizumab. The source is an adult with mismatch repair-deficient cancer. Each CDR3 is given with its conserved first and last residue. The D gene is left open where the match is weak. Part of the rows lack a size; the others show once, few, many or a class for expanded clones.

>.|TRBV11-3|TRBD2|TRBJ2-7
CATRGRSSYEQYF
TGTGCCACCCGCGGGAGGTCCTCCTACGAGCAGTACTTC
>.|TRBV10-3|.|TRBJ2-6
CAIRTASGANVLTF
TGTGCCATCAGGACTGCCTCTGGGGCCAACGTCCTGACTTTC
>few|TRBV14|TRBD2|TRBJ2-1
CASSQTSVQFF
TGTGCCAGCAGCCAGACTAGCGTTCAGTTCTTC
>few|TRBV11-2|.|TRBJ2-7
CASSMFYEQYF
TGTGCCAGCAGCATGTTCTACGAGCAGTACTTC
>.|TRBV27|.|TRBJ2-1
CASSPNERIYNEQFF
TGTGCCAGCAGTCCTAACGAGCGGATATACAATGAGCAGTTCTTC
>.|TRBV5-1|TRBD1|TRBJ2-2
CASSLGHRGAGELFF
TGCGCCAGCAGCTTGGGCCACAGGGGCGCCGGGGAGCTGTTTTTT
>.|TRBV6-5|.|TRBJ1-2
CASSLGGFNYGYTF
TGTGCCAGCAGTCTGGGTGGGTTTAACTATGGCTACACCTTC
>.|TRBV10-3|TRBD2|TRBJ2-1
CAISESGTSLVNEQFF
TGTGCCATCAGTGAGTCGGGGACTAGTCTTGTAAATGAGCAGTTCTTC
>.|TRBV4-1|.|TRBJ2-5
CASSQVGVWEQETQYF
TGCGCCAGCAGCCAAGTGGGGGTATGGGAACAAGAGACCCAGTACTTC
>.|TRBV6-5|.|TRBJ2-7
CASSRGGGPYEQYF
TGTGCCAGCAGCCGGGGTGGCGGGCCCTACGAGCAGTACTTC
>once|TRBV2|.|TRBJ1-2
CASSPLYVYGYTF
TGTGCCAGCAGTCCGCTCTACGTTTATGGCTACACCTTC
>once|TRBV18|.|TRBJ2-3
CASSPFPYHTDTQYF
TGTGCCAGCTCACCTTTCCCATATCACACAGATACGCAGTATTTT
>.|TRBV4-1|TRBD1|TRBJ1-1
CASSQGTRGGIMNTEAFF
TGCGCCAGCAGCCAAGGGACCAGGGGGGGGATCATGAACACTGAAGCTTTCTTT
>many|TRBV2|.|TRBJ1-2
CASRPDSSYGYTF
TGTGCCAGCAGGCCCGACAGTTCCTATGGCTACACCTTC
>few|TRBV30|.|TRBJ1-2
CAWAPALYGYTF
TGTGCCTGGGCCCCGGCTCTCTATGGCTACACCTTC
>.|TRBV6-5|TRBD1|TRBJ2-1
CASSTGQGILNEQFF
TGTGCCAGCAGTACGGGACAGGGGATTTTGAATGAGCAGTTCTTC
>once|TRBV5-1|.|TRBJ1-1
CASSLGSGREAFF
TGCGCCAGCAGCTTGGGTTCGGGACGAGAAGCTTTCTTT
>.|TRBV27|TRBD2|TRBJ2-7
CASSLKREAWYEQYF
TGTGCCAGCAGTCTCAAGCGGGAGGCGTGGTACGAGCAGTACTTC
>.|TRBV19|TRBD1|TRBJ1-4
CASSPGQTNEKLFF
TGTGCCAGTAGTCCGGGACAGACAAATGAAAAACTGTTTTTT
>.|TRBV11-2|.|TRBJ1-1
CASSFGTEAFF
TGTGCCAGCAGCTTTGGTACTGAAGCTTTCTTT
>.|TRBV15|TRBD1|TRBJ2-2
CATSRDRTTGELFF
TGTGCCACCTCCCGGGACAGGACCACCGGGGAGCTGTTTTTT
>.|TRBV7-2|.|TRBJ2-6
CASSRQSSGANVLTF
TGTGCCAGCAGCCGACAGAGCTCTGGGGCCAACGTCCTGACTTTC
>.|TRBV18|TRBD2|TRBJ2-1
CASSLRTSGSSYNEQFF
TGTGCCAGCTCACTACGGACTAGCGGGAGTTCCTACAATGAGCAGTTCTTC
>.|TRBV6-6|.|TRBJ1-2
CASGEQGRGYGYTF
TGTGCCAGCGGAGAACAGGGTCGAGGCTATGGCTACACCTTC
>.|TRBV13|TRBD1|TRBJ1-2
CASSLGTAYGYTF
TGTGCCAGCAGCCTCGGGACAGCATATGGCTACACCTTC
>.|TRBV28|.|TRBJ1-1
CASCLRWGDNNFMNTEAFF
TGTGCCAGCTGTCTAAGGTGGGGGGACAATAATTTTATGAACACTGAAGCTTTCTTT
>.|TRBV5-1|TRBD2|TRBJ2-3
CASSPRTSSTDTQYF
TGCGCCAGCAGCCCCCGGACTAGCTCTACAGATACGCAGTATTTT
>once|TRBV7-9|TRBD1|TRBJ2-7
CASSWGTGVGYEQYF
TGTGCCAGCAGCTGGGGGACAGGGGTCGGCTACGAGCAGTACTTC
>.|TRBV9|.|TRBJ2-5
CASSVDSEETQYF
TGTGCCAGCAGCGTAGACAGCGAAGAGACCCAGTACTTC
>.|TRBV28|TRBD1|TRBJ2-3
CASSYLRGRTTDTQYF
TGTGCCAGCAGTTACCTCAGGGGGCGAACAACAGATACGCAGTATTTT
>.|TRBV10-3|.|TRBJ1-1
CAISESSDGEDTEAFF
TGTGCCATCAGTGAGTCGTCTGATGGGGAGGACACTGAAGCTTTCTTT
>.|TRBV28|.|TRBJ1-5
CASSRGGQGNQPQHF
TGTGCCAGCAGTCGAGGGGGGCAGGGCAATCAGCCCCAGCATTTT
>.|TRBV21-1|.|TRBJ1-5
CASSNRGTLHGQPQHF
TGTGCCAGCAGCAACAGGGGGACCCTCCACGGTCAGCCCCAGCATTTT
>once|TRBV7-8|.|TRBJ2-1
CASSLAKLTSRNEQFF
TGTGCCAGCAGCTTAGCTAAATTGACTAGTCGGAATGAGCAGTTCTTC
>.|TRBV27|TRBD2|TRBJ2-1
CASSWTSPHSEQFF
TGTGCCAGCAGTTGGACTAGCCCTCACAGTGAGCAGTTCTTC
>.|TRBV11-2|.|TRBJ2-3
CASSFKLGDADTQYF
TGTGCCAGCAGCTTTAAGTTAGGGGATGCAGATACGCAGTATTTT
>.|TRBV15|TRBD2|TRBJ2-1
CATSRGGGRASYEQFF
TGTGCCACCAGCAGAGGTGGCGGGAGGGCCTCTTACGAGCAGTTCTTC
>.|TRBV16|TRBD2|TRBJ2-5
CASSQSGAGARETQYF
TGTGCCAGCAGCCAATCTGGGGCGGGAGCCCGGGAGACCCAGTACTTC
>.|TRBV28|TRBD1|TRBJ1-1
CASSSGTEMNTEAFF
TGTGCCAGCAGTTCCGGGACAGAGATGAACACTGAAGCTTTCTTT
>.|TRBV13|TRBD1|TRBJ2-1
CASSLSPGGFGNEQFF
TGTGCCAGCAGCTTAAGTCCAGGGGGCTTTGGTAATGAGCAGTTCTTC
>.|TRBV12-5|TRBD1|TRBJ2-7
CASGENRGYSYEQYF
TGTGCTAGTGGGGAGAACAGGGGGTACTCCTACGAGCAGTACTTC
>.|TRBV19|.|TRBJ2-7
CASKDISHTGRSSYEQYF
TGTGCCAGTAAAGACATCTCGCATACAGGTCGGTCTTCCTACGAGCAGTACTTC
>.|TRBV5-4|.|TRBJ1-2
CASSLGQVYGYTF
TGTGCCAGCAGCTTGGGGCAGGTTTATGGCTACACCTTC
>.|TRBV11-3|.|TRBJ2-7
CASSALGQRYEQYF
TGTGCCAGCAGCGCTTTAGGACAGCGCTACGAGCAGTACTTC
>.|TRBV7-9|TRBD1|TRBJ1-1
CASTHWTGESRNTEAFF
TGTGCCAGCACCCACTGGACAGGGGAGAGTAGGAACACTGAAGCTTTCTTT
>.|TRBV9|.|TRBJ2-5
CASSDPGTEETQYF
TGTGCCAGCAGCGATCCGGGGACGGAGGAGACCCAGTACTTC
>.|TRBV7-9|.|TRBJ2-3
CASSLVLSHTDTQYF
TGTGCCAGCAGCTTAGTGCTCTCCCACACAGATACGCAGTATTTT
>.|TRBV7-9|.|TRBJ2-7
CASSSSENYEQYF
TGTGCCAGCAGCTCGTCAGAAAACTACGAGCAGTACTTC
>.|TRBV2|TRBD1|TRBJ1-2
CASSVGQGIYGYTF
TGTGCCAGCAGTGTGGGACAGGGAATCTATGGCTACACCTTC
>.|TRBV11-2|TRBD1|TRBJ2-3
CASRTTGGLDTQYF
TGTGCCAGCAGGACGACAGGGGGGCTCGATACGCAGTATTTT
>.|TRBV13|.|TRBJ1-1
CASSLMGGYTEAFF
TGTGCCAGCAGCTTAATGGGGGGATACACTGAAGCTTTCTTT